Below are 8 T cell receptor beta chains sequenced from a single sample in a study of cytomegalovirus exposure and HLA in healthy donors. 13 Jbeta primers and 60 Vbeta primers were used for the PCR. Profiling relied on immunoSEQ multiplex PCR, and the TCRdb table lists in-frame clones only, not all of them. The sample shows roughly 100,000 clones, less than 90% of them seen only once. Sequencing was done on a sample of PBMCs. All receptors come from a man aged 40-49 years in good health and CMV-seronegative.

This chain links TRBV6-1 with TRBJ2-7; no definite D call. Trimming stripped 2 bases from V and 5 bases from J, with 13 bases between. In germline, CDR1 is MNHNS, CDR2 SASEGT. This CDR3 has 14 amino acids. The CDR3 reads CASSENSASNEQYF. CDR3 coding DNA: TGTGCCAGCAGTGAAAACTCCGCCTCGAACGAGCAGTACTTC.

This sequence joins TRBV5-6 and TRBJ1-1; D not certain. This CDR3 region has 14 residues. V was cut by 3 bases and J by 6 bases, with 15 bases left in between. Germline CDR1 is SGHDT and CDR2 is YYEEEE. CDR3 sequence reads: CASSSNPRVPEAFF. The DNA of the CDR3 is TGTGCCAGCAGCTCGAATCCCCGGGTACCTGAAGCTTTCTTT.

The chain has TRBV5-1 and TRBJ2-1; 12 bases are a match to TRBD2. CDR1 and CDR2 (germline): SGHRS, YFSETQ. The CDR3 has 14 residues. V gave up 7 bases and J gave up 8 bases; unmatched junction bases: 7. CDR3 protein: CASSSGGARDEQFF. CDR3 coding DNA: TGCGCCAGCTCTAGCGGGGGGGCTCGGGATGAGCAGTTCTTC.

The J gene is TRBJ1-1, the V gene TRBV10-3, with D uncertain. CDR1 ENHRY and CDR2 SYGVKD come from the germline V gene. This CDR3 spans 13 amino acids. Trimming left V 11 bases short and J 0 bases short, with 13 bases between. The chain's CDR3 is CAARLGVNTEAFF. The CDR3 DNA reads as TGTGCCGCCCGACTCGGGGTGAACACTGAAGCTTTCTTT.

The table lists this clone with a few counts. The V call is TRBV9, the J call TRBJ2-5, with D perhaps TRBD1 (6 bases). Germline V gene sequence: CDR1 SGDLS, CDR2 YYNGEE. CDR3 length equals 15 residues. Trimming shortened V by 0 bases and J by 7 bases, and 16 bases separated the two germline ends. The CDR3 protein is CASSVGDNPGGTQYF. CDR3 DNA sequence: TGTGCCAGCAGCGTAGGGGACAACCCCGGAGGGACCCAGTACTTC.

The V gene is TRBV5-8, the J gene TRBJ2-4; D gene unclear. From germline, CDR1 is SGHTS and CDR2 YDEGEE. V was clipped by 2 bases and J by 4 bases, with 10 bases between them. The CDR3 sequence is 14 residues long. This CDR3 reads CASSFDGRKNIQYF. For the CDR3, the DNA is TGTGCCAGCAGCTTCGATGGCAGGAAAAACATTCAGTACTTC.

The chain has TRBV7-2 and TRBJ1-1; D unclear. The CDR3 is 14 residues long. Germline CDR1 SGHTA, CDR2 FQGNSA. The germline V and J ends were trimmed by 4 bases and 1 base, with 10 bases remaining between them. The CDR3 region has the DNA TGTGCCAGCAGCTCCCGTGCGGGGAACACTGAAGCTTTCTTT. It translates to CASSSRAGNTEAFF.

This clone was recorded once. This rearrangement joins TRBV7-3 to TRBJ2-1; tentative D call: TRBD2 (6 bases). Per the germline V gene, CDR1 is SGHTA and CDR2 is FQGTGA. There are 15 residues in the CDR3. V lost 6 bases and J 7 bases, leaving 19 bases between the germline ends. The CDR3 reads CASSYSGSLVNEQFF. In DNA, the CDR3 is TGTGCCAGCAGTTATAGCGGCTCACTAGTGAATGAGCAGTTCTTC. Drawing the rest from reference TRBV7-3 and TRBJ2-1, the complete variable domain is GAGVSQTPSNKVTEKGKYVELRCDPISGHTALYWYRQSLGQGPEFLIYFQGTGAADDSGLPNDRFFAVRPEGSVSTLKIQRTERGDSAVYLCASSYSGSLVNEQFFGPGTRLTVL.